This T cell receptor beta chain was found in a study of PD-L1 blockade in urothelial cancer. The table came from immunoSEQ multiplex PCR; TCRdb's copy has only in-frame clones and leaves some out. The table shows about 30,000 clones, with around 89% occurring only once. The time point was: peripheral blood 6 weeks after treatment start. The V end was cut by 9 bases, the J end by 5 bases, with 11 bases between. Germline CDR1 reads SGHDN; CDR2 reads FVKESK. The CDR3 contains 11 residues. The sequence was obtained from a man at least 80 years old with urothelial cancer. Source: PBMCs, taken around atezolizumab (anti-PD-L1) treatment. The chain recombines TRBV14 with TRBJ2-7; maybe TRBD2 (5 bases). CDR3 residues: CARRVSHEQYF. In nucleotides, the CDR3 is TGTGCCAGGAGGGTTTCCCACGAGCAGTACTTC.